A single sample gave rise to the 2 T cell receptor beta chains below, sequenced in a study of blood T cell repertoires in COVID-19. Profiling relied on immunoSEQ multiplex PCR, and the TCRdb table lists in-frame clones only, not all of them. The repertoire holds roughly 93,000 clones, with 81% as singletons. Sequenced sample: peripheral blood. These receptors were collected from a woman of 80 years or more with acute or convalescent COVID-19.

The J gene is TRBJ2-6, the V gene TRBV5-1; no definite D call. The ends were cut back, 0 bases at V and 0 bases at J, with 7 bases in the middle. This CDR3 contains 16 residues. CDR1 is SGHRS and CDR2 is YFSETQ in the germline V gene. The CDR3: CASSLDTNSGANVLTF. The CDR3 nucleotides read TGCGCCAGCAGCTTGGATACAAACTCTGGGGCCAACGTCCTGACTTTC.

The V gene is TRBV10-3, the J gene TRBJ1-2; 9 bases line up with TRBD1. The CDR3 has 14 amino acids. V gave up 5 bases and J gave up 2 bases; unmatched junction bases: 3. Germline V gene sequence: CDR1 ENHRY, CDR2 SYGVKD. The DNA for the CDR3 is TGTGCCATCAGTTCGGGACAGGGAAACTATGGCTACACCTTC. Residues: CAISSGQGNYGYTF.